A selection of T cell receptor beta chains follows, all from one sample in a study of control samples from healthy donors and cancer patients. Generated by immunoSEQ multiplex PCR, the TCRdb table keeps only in-frame clones and is missing some. The table has roughly 170,000 clones, approximately 95% seen once; the top ten hold roughly 1.5%. Sequencing was carried out using blood. The source is a man younger than 35 in good health. Both conserved end residues are part of each CDR3. Each record gives: V gene, J gene, clone size, D gene, CDR3 protein, CDR3 DNA. D genes are given only for firm matches. Where a row states a size, it is once, few, many or the class of an expanded clone; other rows omit it.

>TRBV5-4|TRBJ1-3|NA|TRBD1
CASSYDRGGNTIYF
TGTGCCAGCAGCTACGACAGGGGGGGAAACACCATATATTTT
>TRBV7-9|TRBJ1-2|NA|NA
CASSLQGWDGYTF
TGTGCCAGCAGCTTACAGGGTTGGGATGGCTACACCTTC
>TRBV2|TRBJ2-7|NA|NA
CASSPRYSVYEQYF
TGTGCCAGCAGTCCTCGGTATTCCGTCTACGAGCAGTACTTC
>TRBV11-2|TRBJ2-7|NA|NA
CASSPRDNYEQYF
TGTGCCAGCAGCCCCCGGGACAACTACGAGCAGTACTTC
>TRBV7-9|TRBJ2-7|NA|TRBD1
CASSSGQGGSYEQYF
TGTGCCAGCAGCTCGGGACAGGGGGGTTCCTACGAGCAGTACTTC
>TRBV7-2|TRBJ2-7|NA|TRBD2
CASIRTSGPYEQYF
TGTGCCAGCATTAGGACTAGCGGACCCTACGAGCAGTACTTC
>TRBV2|TRBJ2-2|once|NA
CASSVLWGENTGELFF
TGTGCCAGCAGTGTTCTCTGGGGAGAGAACACCGGGGAGCTGTTTTTT
>TRBV9|TRBJ2-3|NA|TRBD1
CASSQGQSTDTQYF
TGTGCCAGCAGCCAGGGACAGAGCACAGATACGCAGTATTTT
>TRBV18|TRBJ1-5|NA|NA
CASSPRNGQPQHF
TGTGCCAGCTCGCCCCGTAACGGGCAGCCCCAGCATTTT
>TRBV5-1|TRBJ2-1|few|NA
CASSFQGSSNEQFF
TGCGCCAGCAGCTTTCAAGGGTCTAGCAATGAGCAGTTCTTC
>TRBV10-3|TRBJ2-7|once|TRBD2
CAIRGGDYEQYF
TGTGCCATCAGGGGGGGGGACTACGAGCAGTACTTC
>TRBV6-5|TRBJ1-4|NA|NA
CASRDPRTNEKLFF
TGTGCCAGCAGGGACCCCCGCACGAATGAAAAACTGTTTTTT
>TRBV13|TRBJ1-1|NA|NA
CASSSGTGANTEAFF
TGTGCCAGCAGCTCAGGGACGGGGGCTAACACTGAAGCTTTCTTT
>TRBV10-2|TRBJ2-5|NA|TRBD1
CASGPGTGLGRETQYF
TGCGCCAGCGGTCCCGGGACAGGGCTCGGGCGAGAGACCCAGTACTTC
>TRBV6-1|TRBJ2-3|NA|TRBD1
CASSVRRGRYADTQYF
TGTGCCAGCAGTGTCCGAAGGGGGCGCTACGCAGATACGCAGTATTTT
>TRBV5-1|TRBJ2-1|NA|TRBD2
CASSLDPAGGLDEQFF
TGCGCCAGCAGCTTGGATCCCGCGGGGGGGCTGGATGAGCAGTTCTTC
>TRBV9|TRBJ1-4|NA|NA
CASTREQGLNEKLFF
TGTGCCAGCACCAGGGAACAGGGCCTAAATGAAAAACTGTTTTTT
>TRBV6-5|TRBJ1-1|NA|NA
CASSYRTTLEAFF
TGTGCCAGCAGTTACCGGACAACCCTAGAAGCTTTCTTT
>TRBV30|TRBJ2-7|NA|TRBD1
CAWGWAGGYEQYF
TGTGCCTGGGGCTGGGCAGGGGGCTACGAGCAGTACTTC
>TRBV18|TRBJ2-1|NA|TRBD2
CASSPLLEGGGSNEQFF
TGTGCCAGCTCACCACTCTTAGAAGGCGGGGGGAGTAATGAGCAGTTCTTC
>TRBV6-4|TRBJ2-1|few|NA
CASSPTTEYNEQFF
TGTGCCAGCAGCCCCACGACAGAATACAATGAGCAGTTCTTC
>TRBV27|TRBJ2-7|NA|NA
CASSLSETSYEQYF
TGTGCCAGCAGTTTGTCTGAGACCTCCTACGAGCAGTACTTC
>TRBV19|TRBJ1-1|NA|NA
CASTAGQIRAFF
TGTGCCAGTACCGCCGGACAGATTAGGGCTTTCTTT
>TRBV6-6|TRBJ1-6|NA|NA
CASTQGGNSPLHF
TGTGCCAGCACCCAAGGGGGGAATTCACCCCTCCACTTT
>TRBV19|TRBJ2-5|NA|NA
CASSEGLGETQYF
TGTGCCAGTAGTGAGGGTCTGGGGGAGACCCAGTACTTC
>TRBV19|TRBJ2-3|NA|NA
CASSMGYGDTQYF
TGTGCCAGTAGTATGGGCTACGGAGATACGCAGTATTTT